These T cell receptor beta chains were read from a single sample in a study of T-cell reconstitution after alpha-beta-depleted transplantation in children. TCRdb analysed the PCR reads with MiXCR anew, one entry per CDR3 protein. The table includes some 200,000 distinct CDR3 sequences, roughly 8.1% detected once. Sequences were derived from PBMCs, mostly from graft donor cells, sampled 360 days after TCRalphabeta/CD19-depleted stem cell transplant. Receptors were obtained from a male patient aged 2-10 years who had a stem cell transplant for acute myeloid leukemia, so the T cells may come from the graft donor. Both conserved end residues are part of each CDR3. A D gene is named only where the DNA matches it firmly. Some rows have no size entry. The others give once, few or many, or a class for an expanded clone.

size | J | D | V | length | CDR3 | DNA
few | TRBJ1-1 | - | TRBV20-1 | 10 | CSARITEAFF | TGCAGTGCGAGAATCACTGAAGCTTTCTTT
few | TRBJ2-7 | - | TRBV29-1 | 10 | CSVTEGEQYF | TGCAGCGTTACGGAGGGCGAGCAGTACTTC
many | TRBJ1-1 | - | TRBV6-5 | 13 | CASSRAMGEEAFF | TGTGCCAGCAGCCGCGCTATGGGGGAGGAAGCTTTCTTT
- | TRBJ1-2 | TRBD1 | TRBV7-8 | 19 | CASSSSFAPGTASPYGYTF | TGTGCCAGCAGCTCGTCCTTTGCGCCTGGGACAGCAAGTCCATATGGCTACACCTTC
many | TRBJ2-7 | TRBD2 | TRBV15 | 16 | CATSITSGRGSYEQYF | TGTGCCACCAGCATAACTAGCGGGAGGGGCTCCTACGAGCAGTACTTC
- | TRBJ2-1 | TRBD1 | TRBV20-1 | 16 | CSARGYRDRDYNEQFF | TGCAGTGCTAGGGGGTACCGGGACAGGGACTACAATGAGCAGTTCTTC
many | TRBJ1-6 | - | TRBV27 | 16 | CASSLWQGAYNSPLHF | TGTGCCAGCAGTTTATGGCAGGGCGCCTATAATTCACCCCTCCACTTT
many | TRBJ2-3 | TRBD2 | TRBV7-8 | 16 | CASSMGLAEVTDTRYF | TGTGCCAGCAGTATGGGACTAGCGGAGGTCACAGATACGCGGTATTTT
many | TRBJ2-5 | - | TRBV5-8 | 11 | CASTLIGTQYF | TGTGCCAGCACCTTGATTGGGACCCAGTACTTC
- | TRBJ2-3 | TRBD2 | TRBV20-1 | 17 | CCAPGLAGGLGTDTQYF | TGCTGTGCCCCGGGGCTAGCGGGAGGATTGGGCACAGATACGCAGTATTTT
- | TRBJ2-6 | - | TRBV7-3 | 17 | CASSLTGTQTGANVLTF | TGTGCCAGCAGCTTAACGGGCACGCAGACTGGGGCCAACGTCCTGACTTTC
many | TRBJ2-7 | - | TRBV12-3/TRBV12-4 | 11 | CASSLGNEQYF | TGTGCCAGCAGCTTGGGGAACGAGCAGTACTTC
many | TRBJ2-1 | TRBD2 | TRBV27 | 17 | CASSLTSGGFSYNEQFF | TGTGCCAGCAGTCTGACTAGCGGGGGGTTCTCCTACAATGAGCAGTTCTTC
few | TRBJ2-2 | TRBD2 | TRBV10-2 | 16 | CAGTEGTSGITGELFF | TGCGCCGGAACCGAGGGGACTAGCGGGATCACCGGGGAGCTGTTTTTT
- | TRBJ2-7 | TRBD2 | TRBV7-9 | 15 | CASSFGRGSIHEQYF | TGTGCCAGCAGCTTTGGTCGCGGGAGTATCCACGAGCAGTACTTC
few | TRBJ2-1 | TRBD1 | TRBV5-1 | 16 | CASSLRRGRPWDEQFF | TGCGCCAGCAGCTTGAGAAGGGGGCGCCCCTGGGATGAGCAGTTCTTC
- | TRBJ2-2 | - | TRBV19 | 15 | CASSNRQLNTGELFF | TGTGCCAGTAGTAACCGGCAGCTGAACACCGGGGAGCTGTTTTTT
many | TRBJ1-4 | - | TRBV7-2 | 14 | CASRLRGINEKLFF | TGTGCCAGCCGCCTGCGGGGGATAAATGAAAAACTGTTTTTT
- | TRBJ2-7 | - | TRBV20-1 | 14 | CSASFTGMAYEQYF | TGCAGTGCTTCGTTCACAGGGATGGCCTACGAGCAGTACTTC
few | TRBJ2-3 | - | TRBV5-1 | 16 | CASSKLPGVSTDTQYF | TGCGCCAGCAGCAAGCTACCTGGGGTCAGCACAGATACGCAGTATTTT
many | TRBJ2-3 | - | TRBV20-1 | 14 | CSAVTPTSPDTQYF | TGCAGTGCCGTAACACCAACATCACCAGATACGCAGTATTTT
- | TRBJ2-6 | - | TRBV5-1 | 14 | CASSLTGGANVLTF | TGCGCCAGCAGCTTGACAGGTGGGGCCAACGTCCTGACTTTC
many | TRBJ1-1 | - | TRBV7-6 | 14 | CASSLGRTRKEAFF | TGTGCCAGCAGCTTAGGGAGGACCCGTAAAGAAGCTTTCTTT
few | TRBJ2-7 | - | TRBV7-2 | 13 | CASSAGQTYEQYF | TGTGCCAGCAGCGCGGGACAGACCTACGAGCAGTACTTC
- | TRBJ2-1 | - | TRBV20-1 | 14 | CSASGMTPYNEQFF | TGCAGTGCTAGCGGGATGACCCCCTACAATGAGCAGTTCTTC
many | TRBJ1-4 | TRBD1 | TRBV5-5 | 14 | CASSFQGAREKLFF | TGTGCCAGCAGCTTCCAGGGGGCGCGGGAAAAACTGTTTTTT
- | TRBJ2-2 | TRBD1 | TRBV12-3/TRBV12-4 | 15 | CASRYPGQGSGELFF | TGTGCCAGCCGATATCCGGGACAGGGATCCGGGGAGCTGTTTTTT
many | TRBJ2-5 | TRBD2 | TRBV10-1 | 17 | CASSGTSGTQVQETQYF | TGCGCCAGCTCCGGGACTAGCGGGACTCAGGTCCAAGAGACCCAGTACTTC
few | TRBJ1-1 | - | TRBV7-3 | 13 | CASRLGENTEAFF | TGTGCCAGCAGGTTGGGGGAAAACACTGAAGCTTTCTTT
many | TRBJ2-1 | - | TRBV12-3/TRBV12-4 | 11 | CASRIYNEQFF | TGTGCCAGCAGGATCTACAATGAGCAGTTCTTC
many | TRBJ2-4 | - | TRBV5-1 | 13 | CASKEGRGLIQYF | TGCGCCAGCAAGGAGGGCAGAGGACTCATTCAGTACTTC
few | TRBJ1-1 | - | TRBV20-1 | 14 | CSAPLGRAPTEAFF | TGCAGTGCCCCCCTCGGGCGGGCCCCAACTGAAGCTTTCTTT
- | TRBJ2-1 | TRBD2 | TRBV7-2 | 15 | CATHQIAGAGNEQFF | TGTGCCACTCACCAAATAGCGGGGGCGGGCAATGAGCAGTTCTTC
- | TRBJ1-6 | - | TRBV20-1 | 13 | CSARGDSRTPLHF | TGCAGTGCTAGGGGCGACAGCCGCACACCCCTCCACTTT
- | TRBJ2-5 | TRBD2 | TRBV7-2 | 17 | CASSPRIGEGDRGTQYF | TGTGCCAGCAGCCCTCGGATCGGGGAGGGCGATCGGGGGACCCAGTACTTC
- | TRBJ2-7 | - | TRBV5-1 | 15 | CASSVDRSTYEGQYF | TGCGCCAGCAGCGTCGACAGGTCGACCTACGAGGGGCAGTACTTC